The entry below describes one T cell receptor (beta chain). Sequencing was performed with immunoSEQ multiplex PCR; in TCRdb, only in-frame clones are kept and a portion is missing. Among 98,000 or so clones listed, approximately 94% were seen once. The source of the sample is a study of OX40 agonist ivuxolimab in advanced cancers. The CDR3 spans 16 residues. The germline CDR1 and CDR2 sequences are SGHTA and FQGTGA. V lost 5 bases and J 1 base, leaving 17 bases between the germline ends. The source was CD4+ or CD8+ T cells sorted from blood, collected in a trial of the OX40 agonist ivuxolimab. The chain links TRBV7-3 to TRBJ2-5, with D perhaps given as TRBD1 or TRBD2 (6 bases each). The source of this sequence is an adult with an advanced solid tumor such as melanoma, head and neck, liver or kidney cancer. Here the CDR3 reads CASSRERGALQETQYF. The CDR3, as DNA: TGTGCCAGCAGCCGGGAGAGGGGGGCCCTCCAAGAGACCCAGTACTTC.